The rows below give T cell receptor beta chains drawn from one sample of a study of shared clonotypes between healthy human individuals. The table came from immunoSEQ multiplex PCR; TCRdb's copy has only in-frame clones and leaves some out. The sample has about 960,000 clones; approximately 80% are singletons. Sequenced sample: memory CD4+ T cells sorted from blood. These receptors came from a man aged 18 to 30 in good health. Both conserved end residues are part of each CDR3. The order of the fields is J gene, V gene, clone size, CDR3 length, D gene, CDR3 protein, CDR3 DNA. D genes are given only for firm matches. Clone size is shown for a subset of rows, as once, few, many or a class of expanded clone.

TRBJ2-3	TRBV29-1	.	14	.	CSVEWGSSTDTQYF	TGCAGCGTTGAGTGGGGCTCTAGCACAGATACGCAGTATTTT
TRBJ1-5	TRBV2	.	16	TRBD1	CASKRDSAFEAQPQHF	TGTGCCAGCAAACGGGACAGTGCTTTCGAGGCTCAGCCCCAGCATTTT
TRBJ2-7	TRBV28	.	16	.	CASSSTGTDSAREQYF	TGTGCCAGCAGTTCGACGGGGACCGACAGTGCAAGGGAGCAGTACTTC
TRBJ2-1	TRBV2	.	19	TRBD2	CASSGSVSWSGSSYNEQFF	TGTGCCAGCAGTGGCTCGGTATCCTGGAGCGGGAGCTCCTACAATGAGCAGTTCTTC
TRBJ1-2	TRBV20-1	.	11	.	CSAPRDSGYTF	TGCAGTGCGCCCAGGGATTCGGGCTACACCTTC
TRBJ1-1	TRBV30	.	12	.	CAWTPRQAEAFF	TGTGCCTGGACCCCCCGCCAGGCTGAAGCTTTCTTT
TRBJ1-1	TRBV9	.	15	.	CASTPPGGGNTEAFF	TGTGCCAGCACGCCGCCGGGGGGAGGGAACACTGAAGCTTTCTTT
TRBJ1-5	TRBV30	few	13	TRBD1	CAWSAQGDQPQHF	TGTGCCTGGAGTGCCCAGGGGGATCAGCCCCAGCATTTT
TRBJ2-2	TRBV6-4	.	17	.	CASKGNPGTPNTGELFF	TGTGCCAGCAAAGGAAACCCCGGGACCCCGAACACCGGGGAGCTGTTTTTT
TRBJ2-7	TRBV2	.	17	.	CASSEALGRGRPYEQYF	TGTGCCAGCAGTGAAGCGCTGGGGCGGGGTCGTCCCTACGAGCAGTACTTC
TRBJ2-3	TRBV5-1	.	13	.	CASSSPVSNTQYF	TGCGCCAGCAGCTCACCCGTGTCAAATACGCAGTATTTT
TRBJ2-2	TRBV7-7	.	16	TRBD2	CASSLAPGLATGELFF	TGTGCTAGCAGCTTAGCGCCAGGACTAGCTACCGGGGAGCTGTTTTTT
TRBJ1-3	TRBV30	.	15	.	CAWSVNSRGGNTIYF	TGTGCCTGGAGTGTAAATTCCAGAGGGGGAAACACCATATATTTT
TRBJ1-6	TRBV2	.	14	.	CASSEDIFTSPLHF	TGTGCCAGCAGTGAGGACATCTTCACTTCACCCCTCCACTTT
TRBJ2-5	TRBV10-3	.	15	.	CAISESGEDQETQYF	TGTGCCATCAGTGAGTCAGGGGAGGACCAAGAGACCCAGTACTTC
TRBJ1-2	TRBV27	.	15	.	CASSLSGASRQGYTF	TGTGCCAGCAGTTTATCGGGGGCGTCGAGGCAAGGCTACACCTTC
TRBJ1-3	TRBV28	.	17	.	CASSSILAAASGNTIYF	TGTGCCAGCAGCTCTATCCTCGCAGCGGCCTCTGGAAACACCATATATTTT
TRBJ1-1	TRBV19	.	15	.	CASSWGPGGNTEAFF	TGTGCCAGTAGTTGGGGACCCGGGGGCAACACTGAAGCTTTCTTT
TRBJ1-5	TRBV28	few	14	.	CASSLGGDNQPQHF	TGTGCCAGCAGTTTAGGGGGGGACAATCAGCCCCAGCATTTT
TRBJ1-2	TRBV28	.	24	TRBD1	CASSLFFARLVPNGTGGGKNGYTF	TGTGCCAGCAGTTTATTCTTTGCTCGACTTGTACCCAACGGGACAGGGGGCGGGAAAAATGGCTACACCTTC
TRBJ1-5	TRBV5-1	once	16	.	CASSPEGTRGNQPQHF	TGCGCCAGCAGCCCGGAGGGGACAAGAGGCAATCAGCCCCAGCATTTT
TRBJ1-1	TRBV5-1	few	14	.	CASSGGVLNTEAFF	TGCGCCAGCAGTGGAGGGGTGCTGAACACTGAAGCTTTCTTT
TRBJ2-1	TRBV29-1	few	15	TRBD2	CSVPGSGTRNNEQFF	TGCAGCGTTCCTGGTAGCGGGACTAGGAACAATGAGCAGTTCTTC
TRBJ2-5	TRBV27	.	16	TRBD2	CASSLRLAGVSETQYF	TGTGCCAGCAGTCTCCGACTAGCGGGAGTATCAGAGACCCAGTACTTC
TRBJ1-2	TRBV6-1	.	15	.	CASSEGALGSNGYTF	TGTGCCAGCAGTGAAGGGGCCCTAGGGAGTAATGGCTACACCTTC
TRBJ2-7	TRBV7-7	.	15	TRBD2	CASSLAAGGSYEQYF	TGTGCTAGCAGCTTAGCCGCGGGGGGAAGCTACGAGCAGTACTTC
TRBJ2-7	TRBV11-2	.	15	TRBD2	CASSLTSVISYEQYF	TGTGCCAGCAGCTTAACTAGCGTTATCTCCTACGAGCAGTACTTC
TRBJ2-1	TRBV7-6	.	15	.	CASSLGLHDYNEQFF	TGTGCCAGCAGCTTAGGACTCCACGATTACAATGAGCAGTTCTTC
TRBJ2-1	TRBV12-5	few	15	TRBD2	CASGQGLAGYDEQFF	TGTGCTAGTGGGCAGGGACTAGCGGGATACGACGAGCAGTTCTTC
TRBJ1-2	TRBV20-1	once	11	.	CSARTGGGYTF	TGCAGTGCTAGGACGGGAGGTGGCTACACCTTC
TRBJ2-3	TRBV29-1	.	13	.	CSSSRAGTDTQYF	TGCAGTTCCTCTAGGGCAGGGACAGATACGCAGTATTTT
TRBJ1-2	TRBV19	.	14	.	CASSIARQDYGYTF	TGTGCCAGTAGTATAGCCCGACAAGACTATGGCTACACCTTC